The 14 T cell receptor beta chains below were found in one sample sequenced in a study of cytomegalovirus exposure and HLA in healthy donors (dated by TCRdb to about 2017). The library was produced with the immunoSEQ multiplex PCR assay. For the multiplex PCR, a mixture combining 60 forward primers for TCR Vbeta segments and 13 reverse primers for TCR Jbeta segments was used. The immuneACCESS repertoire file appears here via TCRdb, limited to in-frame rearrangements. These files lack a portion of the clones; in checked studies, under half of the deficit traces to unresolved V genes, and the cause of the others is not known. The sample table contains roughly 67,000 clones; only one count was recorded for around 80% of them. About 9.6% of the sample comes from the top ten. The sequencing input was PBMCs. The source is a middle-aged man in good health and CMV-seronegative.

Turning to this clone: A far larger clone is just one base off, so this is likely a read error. Here the CDR3 reads CASSLTGYEQYF. The CDR3, as DNA: TGCGCCAGCAGCTTAACAGGCTACGAGCAGTACTTC. The genes are TRBV5-1 and TRBJ2-7; TRBD1 is a possible D gene (5 bases). V gave up 2 bases and J gave up 3 bases, with 6 bases separating them. From germline, CDR1 is SGHRS and CDR2 YFSETQ. The CDR3 spans 12 residues.

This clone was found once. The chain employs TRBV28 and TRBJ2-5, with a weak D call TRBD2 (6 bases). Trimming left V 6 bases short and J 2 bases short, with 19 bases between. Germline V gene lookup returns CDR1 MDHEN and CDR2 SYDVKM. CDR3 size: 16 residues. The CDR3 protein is CASRLRGGLGQETQYF. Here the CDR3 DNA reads TGTGCCAGCAGGTTGCGGGGTGGATTGGGGCAAGAGACCCAGTACTTC.

The CDR3 here is CASSSTGGDGELFF. In DNA form, the CDR3 reads TGCGCCAGCAGTTCGACAGGGGGAGACGGGGAGCTGTTTTTT. The V call is TRBV5-1, the J call TRBJ2-2; the match to TRBD1 covers 9 bases. Per the germline V gene, CDR1 is SGHRS and CDR2 is YFSETQ. V trimming: 5 bases; J trimming: 7 bases; junction bases outside the gene matches: 6. The CDR3 has 14 residues.

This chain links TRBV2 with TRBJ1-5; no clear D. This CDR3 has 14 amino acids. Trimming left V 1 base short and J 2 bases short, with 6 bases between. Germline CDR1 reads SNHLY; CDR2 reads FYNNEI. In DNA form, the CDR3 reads TGTGCCAGCAGTGAAGGAGGTGGCAATCAGCCCCAGCATTTT. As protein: CASSEGGGNQPQHF.

CDR3 nucleotide sequence: TGTGCCAGCCCGACAGAATCCTACGAGCAGTACTTC. As protein: CASPTESYEQYF. The rearrangement links TRBV21-1 to TRBJ2-7; the D segment call TRBD1 is taken from the table without a DNA check. TRBV21-1 is annotated as a pseudogene. The CDR3 runs to 12 residues.

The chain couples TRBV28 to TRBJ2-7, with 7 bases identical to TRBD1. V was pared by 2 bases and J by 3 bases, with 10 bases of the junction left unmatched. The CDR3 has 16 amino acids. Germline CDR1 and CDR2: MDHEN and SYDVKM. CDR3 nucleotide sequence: TGTGCCAGCAGTTTAACGACAGGGCACCCGATCTACGAGCAGTACTTC. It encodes CASSLTTGHPIYEQYF. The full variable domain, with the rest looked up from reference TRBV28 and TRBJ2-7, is DVKVTQSSRYLVKRTGEKVFLECVQDMDHENMFWYRQDPGLGLRLIYFSYDVKMKEKGDIPEGYSVSREKKERFSLILESASTNQTSMYLCASSLTTGHPIYEQYFGPGTRLTVT.

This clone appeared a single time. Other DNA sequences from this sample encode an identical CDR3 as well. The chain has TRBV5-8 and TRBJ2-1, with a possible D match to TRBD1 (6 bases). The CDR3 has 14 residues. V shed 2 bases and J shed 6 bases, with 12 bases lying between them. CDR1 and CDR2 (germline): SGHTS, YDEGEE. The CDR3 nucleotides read TGTGCCAGCAGCTTACAGGGTCCTGCCAATGAGCAGTTCTTC. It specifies CASSLQGPANEQFF.

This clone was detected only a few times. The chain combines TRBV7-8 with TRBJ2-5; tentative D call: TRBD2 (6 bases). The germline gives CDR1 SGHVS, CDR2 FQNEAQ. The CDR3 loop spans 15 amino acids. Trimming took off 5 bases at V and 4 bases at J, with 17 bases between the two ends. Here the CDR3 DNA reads TGTGCCAGCAGCCACCGAGGAGGGGTGGGAGAGACCCAGTACTTC. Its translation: CASSHRGGVGETQYF.

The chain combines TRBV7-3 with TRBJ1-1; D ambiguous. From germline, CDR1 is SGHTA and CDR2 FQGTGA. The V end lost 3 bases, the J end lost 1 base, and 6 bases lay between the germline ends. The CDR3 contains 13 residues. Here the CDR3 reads CASSFSGNTEAFF. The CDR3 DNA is TGTGCCAGCAGCTTCTCCGGGAACACTGAAGCTTTCTTT.

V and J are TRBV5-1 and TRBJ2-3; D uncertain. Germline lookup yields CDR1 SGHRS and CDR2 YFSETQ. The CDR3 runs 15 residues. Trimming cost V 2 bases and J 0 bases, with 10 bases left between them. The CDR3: CASSLSVYSTDTQYF. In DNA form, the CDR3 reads TGCGCCAGCAGCTTATCTGTTTATAGCACAGATACGCAGTATTTT.

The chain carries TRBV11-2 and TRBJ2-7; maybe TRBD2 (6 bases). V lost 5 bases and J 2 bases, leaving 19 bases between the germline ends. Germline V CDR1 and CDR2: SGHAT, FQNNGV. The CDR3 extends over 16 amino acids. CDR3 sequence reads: CASSPTQERATYEQYF. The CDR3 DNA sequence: TGTGCCAGCAGCCCGACCCAGGAGCGGGCAACCTACGAGCAGTACTTC.

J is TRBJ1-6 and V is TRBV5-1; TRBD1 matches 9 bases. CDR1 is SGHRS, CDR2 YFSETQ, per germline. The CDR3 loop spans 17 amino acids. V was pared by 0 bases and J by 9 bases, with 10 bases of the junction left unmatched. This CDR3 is CASSLGGTGILSSPLHF. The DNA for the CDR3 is TGCGCCAGCAGCTTGGGAGGGACAGGGATCCTCAGTTCACCCCTCCACTTT. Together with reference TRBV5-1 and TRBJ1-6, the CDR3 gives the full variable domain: KAGVTQTPRYLIKTRGQQVTLSCSPISGHRSVSWYQQTPGQGLQFLFEYFSETQRNKGNFPGRFSGRQFSNSRSEMNVSTLELGDSALYLCASSLGGTGILSSPLHFGNGTRLTVT.

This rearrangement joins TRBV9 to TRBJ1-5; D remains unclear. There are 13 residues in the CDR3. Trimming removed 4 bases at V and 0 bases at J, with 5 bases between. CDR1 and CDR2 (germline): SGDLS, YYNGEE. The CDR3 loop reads CASSSDSNQPQHF. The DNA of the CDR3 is TGTGCCAGCAGCAGCGATAGCAATCAGCCCCAGCATTTT.

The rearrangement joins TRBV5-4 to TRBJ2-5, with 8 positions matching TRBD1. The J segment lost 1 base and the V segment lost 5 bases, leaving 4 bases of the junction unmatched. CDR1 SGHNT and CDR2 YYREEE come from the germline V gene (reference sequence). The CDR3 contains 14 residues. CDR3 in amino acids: CASSRQGSQETQYF. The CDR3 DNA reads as TGTGCCAGCAGTCGACAGGGGTCCCAAGAGACCCAGTACTTC.